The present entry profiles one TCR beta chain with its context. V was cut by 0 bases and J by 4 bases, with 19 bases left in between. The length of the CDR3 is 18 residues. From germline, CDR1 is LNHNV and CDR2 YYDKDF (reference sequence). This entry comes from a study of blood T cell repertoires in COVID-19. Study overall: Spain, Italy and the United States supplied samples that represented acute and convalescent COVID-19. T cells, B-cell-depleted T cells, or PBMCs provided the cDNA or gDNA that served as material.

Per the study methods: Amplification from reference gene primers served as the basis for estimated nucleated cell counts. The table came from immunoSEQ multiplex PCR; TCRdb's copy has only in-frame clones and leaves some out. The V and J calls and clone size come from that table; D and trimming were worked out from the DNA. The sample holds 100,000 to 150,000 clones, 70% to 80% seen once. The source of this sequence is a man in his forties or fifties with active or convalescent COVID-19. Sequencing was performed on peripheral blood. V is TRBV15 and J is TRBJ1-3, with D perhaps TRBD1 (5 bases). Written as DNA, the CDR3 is TGTGCCACCAGCAGAGATCAAGTCCTTCCAGGGATAGGAAACACCATATATTTT. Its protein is CATSRDQVLPGIGNTIYF.